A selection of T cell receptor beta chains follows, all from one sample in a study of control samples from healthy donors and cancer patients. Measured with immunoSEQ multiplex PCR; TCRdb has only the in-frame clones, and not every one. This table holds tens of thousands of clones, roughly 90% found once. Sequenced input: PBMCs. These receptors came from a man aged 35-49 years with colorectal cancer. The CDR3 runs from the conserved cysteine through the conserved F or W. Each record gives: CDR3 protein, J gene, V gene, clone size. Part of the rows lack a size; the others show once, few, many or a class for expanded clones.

CDR3 protein: CAIRGLALETQYF
J gene: TRBJ2-5
V gene: TRBV10-3
clone size: NA

CDR3 protein: CASSRPGTGTEQYF
J gene: TRBJ2-7
V gene: TRBV10-2
clone size: NA

CDR3 protein: CASSESATNEKLFF
J gene: TRBJ1-4
V gene: TRBV25-1
clone size: NA

CDR3 protein: CASSGRLAGALNEQFF
J gene: TRBJ2-1
V gene: TRBV5-1
clone size: NA

CDR3 protein: CASSSTGLSNQPQHF
J gene: TRBJ1-5
V gene: TRBV27
clone size: NA

CDR3 protein: CASSLLPRTGDTTDTQYF
J gene: TRBJ2-3
V gene: TRBV7-2
clone size: NA

CDR3 protein: CASSDGGRTEAFF
J gene: TRBJ1-1
V gene: TRBV19
clone size: NA

CDR3 protein: CAISERAENIQYF
J gene: TRBJ2-4
V gene: TRBV10-3
clone size: NA

CDR3 protein: CASSTGLAGTWQYF
J gene: TRBJ2-7
V gene: TRBV27
clone size: NA

CDR3 protein: CASSQESGSSYNSPLHF
J gene: TRBJ1-6
V gene: TRBV4-3
clone size: NA

CDR3 protein: CASSHPAGATYEQYF
J gene: TRBJ2-7
V gene: TRBV4-1
clone size: NA

CDR3 protein: CASSSSSGANVLTF
J gene: TRBJ2-6
V gene: TRBV28
clone size: NA

CDR3 protein: CAWSGMGNSPLHF
J gene: TRBJ1-6
V gene: TRBV30
clone size: NA

CDR3 protein: CASRNRDFSYEQYF
J gene: TRBJ2-7
V gene: TRBV10-2
clone size: NA

CDR3 protein: CASSRGGPEQFF
J gene: TRBJ2-1
V gene: TRBV12-3/TRBV12-4
clone size: once

CDR3 protein: CASSLDGDYEQYF
J gene: TRBJ2-7
V gene: TRBV13
clone size: NA

CDR3 protein: CAIKRIQGEVEDGYTF
J gene: TRBJ1-2
V gene: TRBV10-3
clone size: NA

CDR3 protein: CASSYGDRGLNTEAFF
J gene: TRBJ1-1
V gene: TRBV6-5
clone size: NA

CDR3 protein: CASSLLQGQGAGYTF
J gene: TRBJ1-2
V gene: TRBV5-4
clone size: NA

CDR3 protein: CASSPSKYYGYTF
J gene: TRBJ1-2
V gene: TRBV10-1
clone size: NA

CDR3 protein: CASSQQGRSNEKLFF
J gene: TRBJ1-4
V gene: TRBV5-1
clone size: once

CDR3 protein: CASSLKSTEAFF
J gene: TRBJ1-1
V gene: TRBV7-9
clone size: NA